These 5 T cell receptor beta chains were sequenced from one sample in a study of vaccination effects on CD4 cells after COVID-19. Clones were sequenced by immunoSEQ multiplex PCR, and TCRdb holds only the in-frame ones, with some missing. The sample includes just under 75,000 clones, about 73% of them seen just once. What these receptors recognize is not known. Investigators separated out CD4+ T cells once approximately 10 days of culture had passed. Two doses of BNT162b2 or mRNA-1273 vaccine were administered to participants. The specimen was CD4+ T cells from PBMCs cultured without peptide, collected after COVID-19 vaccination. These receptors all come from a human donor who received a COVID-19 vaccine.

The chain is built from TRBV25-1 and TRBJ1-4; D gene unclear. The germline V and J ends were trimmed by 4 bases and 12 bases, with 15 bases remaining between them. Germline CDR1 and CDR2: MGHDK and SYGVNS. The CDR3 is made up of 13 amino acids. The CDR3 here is CASSAPPDIELFF. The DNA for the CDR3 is TGTGCCAGCAGTGCGCCCCCCGATATCGAACTGTTTTTT.

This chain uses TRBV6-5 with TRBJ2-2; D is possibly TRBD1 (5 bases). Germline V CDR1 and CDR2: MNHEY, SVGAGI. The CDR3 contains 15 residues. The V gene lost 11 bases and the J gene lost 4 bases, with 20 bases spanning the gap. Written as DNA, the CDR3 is TGTGCCCTCCAGGCAGGGAAGCAGGGCACCGGGGAGCTGTTTTTT. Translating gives CALQAGKQGTGELFF.

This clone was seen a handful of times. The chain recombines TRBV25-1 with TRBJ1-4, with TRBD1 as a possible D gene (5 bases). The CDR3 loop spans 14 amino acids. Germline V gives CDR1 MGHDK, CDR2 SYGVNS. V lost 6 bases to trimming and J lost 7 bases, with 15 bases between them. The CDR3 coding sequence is TGTGCCAGCAGGCCAGAGGGGTGGGGTGAAAAACTGTTTTTT. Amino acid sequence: CASRPEGWGEKLFF.

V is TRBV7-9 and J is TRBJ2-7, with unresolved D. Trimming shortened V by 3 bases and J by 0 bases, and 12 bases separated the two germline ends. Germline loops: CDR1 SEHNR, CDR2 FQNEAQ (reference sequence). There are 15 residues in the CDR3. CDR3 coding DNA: TGTGCCAGCAGCTTTTCAGGCAGAAACTCCTACGAGCAGTACGTC. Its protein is CASSFSGRNSYEQYV.

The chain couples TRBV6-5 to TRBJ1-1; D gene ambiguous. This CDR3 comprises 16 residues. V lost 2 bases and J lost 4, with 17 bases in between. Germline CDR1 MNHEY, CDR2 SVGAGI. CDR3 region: CASSYGSMGRVTEAFF. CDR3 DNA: TGTGCCAGCAGTTACGGTTCTATGGGGAGGGTCACTGAAGCTTTCTTT.